Each of the 15 T cell receptor beta chains below was sequenced from the same sample in a study of Tregs in tolerant kidney transplant recipients. The nonmyeloablative bone marrow transplants came from related graft donors, with transient mixed chimerism. The repertoire was sequenced with immunoSEQ multiplex PCR; TCRdb's copy has only in-frame clones and lacks some. The listing records roughly 15,000 clones. The source material was CD4+ T cells from blood (PBMCs), sampled 12 months after the transplant. These TCRs come from a human patient who received a combined kidney and bone marrow transplant. Certain T cells may be donor cells from the graft.

As for this clone: The read falls 3 residues short of the CDR3 end, and the missing part is taken from the germline J gene. The chain is built from TRBV19 and TRBJ2-7, with D perhaps matching TRBD1 or TRBD2 (5 bases each). CDR3 length: 16 amino acids. The V and J ends lost 4 bases and 4 bases respectively, with 20 bases between them. The germline V gene has CDR1 LNHDA and CDR2 SQIVND (reference sequence). Partial CDR3 DNA: TGTGCCAGTAGTACTTACAGGAGGCCCGGTCAATACGAG. Translation: CASSTYRRPGQYE. The complete CDR3 protein is CASSTYRRPGQYEQYF.

On this clone: The read ends 3 residues before the CDR3 terminus; that terminus is restored from the germline J gene. This chain connects TRBV5-1 to TRBJ1-1; TRBD1 matches 11 bases. Germline values: CDR1 SGHRS, CDR2 YFSETQ. Germline trimming cut 5 bases from V and 3 bases from J; bases unmatched to any gene: 6. The CDR3 is 15 amino acids. The CDR3 bases that were read are TGCGCCAGCAGTTTCATGGGACAGGGGGACACTGAA. Translating it yields CASSFMGQGDTE. The full CDR3 is CASSFMGQGDTEAFF.

As to this clone: The CDR3 is cut off 3 residues early in the read; its end comes from the germline J gene. The chain uses TRBV20-1 and TRBJ2-2; TRBD1 agrees at 11 bases. Germline V CDR1 and CDR2: DFQATT, SNEGSKA (reference sequence). Trimming cost V 6 bases and J 7 bases; bases outside gene matches: 10. The CDR3 loop spans 15 amino acids. The CDR3 is CSAVPGTGGVGELFF. CDR3 DNA, as far as it was read: TGCAGTGCCGTACCCGGGACAGGGGGAGTCGGGGAG.

As concerns this clone: The CDR3 extends 3 residues past the end of the read, so its final part is completed from the germline J gene. The chain links TRBV19 to TRBJ2-3; possibly TRBD2 for D (6 bases). V was clipped by 6 bases and J by 1 base, with 11 bases between them. CDR3 size: 14 residues. CDR1 is LNHDA, CDR2 SQIVND, per germline (reference sequence). The CDR3 spells CASRRDSRTDTQYF. The part of the CDR3 DNA that was read is TGTGCCAGTAGGAGGGACTCCCGCACAGATACG.

Remarks on this clone: The CDR3 end lies 3 residues beyond the end of the read and is filled in from the germline J gene. The chain couples TRBV18 to TRBJ2-1, with TRBD1 as a possible D gene (6 bases). V was clipped by 6 bases and J by 9 bases, with 18 bases between them. The V gene's germline CDR1 is KGHSH and CDR2 LQKENI. The CDR3 extends over 14 amino acids. CDR3 bases read: TGTGCCAGCTCGCCCACAGGGCGGATGGGTGAG. It yields the protein CASSPTGRMGE. The CDR3 reads in full as CASSPTGRMGEQFF.

On this clone: The read is 3 residues too short to cover the CDR3 end, so that end is filled in from the germline J gene. The V and J genes are TRBV5-1 and TRBJ2-7, with 8 bases identical to TRBD2. J was trimmed by 4 bases and V by 2 bases; bases with no gene match: 8. The CDR3 totals 15 residues. Germline loops: CDR1 SGHRS, CDR2 YFSETQ. The CDR3 loop is CASSLQAGAFYEQYF. The DNA read from the CDR3 is TGCGCCAGCAGCTTACAAGCGGGAGCTTTTTACGAG.

About this clone: The CDR3 is cut off 3 residues early in the read; its end comes from the germline J gene. V usage is TRBV14 and J usage is TRBJ2-1; TRBD2 matches at 7 bases. CDR3 length equals 16 residues. CDR1 SGHDN and CDR2 FVKESK come from the germline V gene. The V and J ends lost 1 base and 3 bases, in that order; junction bases with no gene match: 6. The DNA read from the CDR3 is TGTGCCAGCAGCCAAGTTGGAAGCGGGGTCTACAATGAG. Protein sequence: CASSQVGSGVYNE. The CDR3, in full, reads CASSQVGSGVYNEQFF.

Of note for this clone: Coverage ceases 3 residues before the CDR3 finishes, and the germline J gene fills in the end. The V gene is TRBV7-8, the J gene TRBJ2-7; 8 bases match TRBD1. In germline, CDR1 is SGHVS, CDR2 FQNEAQ. J gave up 2 bases and V 4 bases, and 10 bases lay outside the gene matches. This CDR3 comprises 16 residues. The CDR3 bases that were read are TGTGCCAGCAGCTCGATTAGACCGACAGGGGCCTACGAG. Amino acids: CASSSIRPTGAYE. The full CDR3 sequence reads CASSSIRPTGAYEQYF.

Comment on this clone: The read gets to within 3 residues of the CDR3 end, and the germline J gene fills in the rest. The chain combines TRBV6-2 or TRBV6-3 with TRBJ1-2; 10 nucleotides agree with TRBD1. V shed 2 bases, J shed 5 bases, and the junction held 5 bases outside the gene matches. The CDR3 is 15 residues long. Germline values: CDR1 MNHEY, CDR2 SVGEGT. The CDR3 is CASSYGTGAWYGYTF. Partial CDR3 DNA: TGTGCCAGCAGTTACGGGACAGGGGCCTGGTATGGC.

On this clone: The missing CDR3 end, 3 residues past where the read stops, is filled in from the germline J gene. The V gene is TRBV20-1, the J gene TRBJ2-3, with a tentative D call TRBD2 (6 bases). Germline V CDR1 and CDR2: DFQATT, SNEGSKA (reference sequence). The V gene lost 0 bases and the J gene lost 0 bases, with 13 bases spanning the gap. The CDR3 has 16 residues. CDR3 DNA (partial): TGCAGTGCTAGAGATGGGGCGGGGCCTAGCACAGATACG. Translated, it gives CSARDGAGPSTDT. From start to end, the CDR3 is CSARDGAGPSTDTQYF.

A remark on this clone: The CDR3 goes on 3 residues after the read ends, and that part is filled in from the germline J gene. This chain uses TRBV18 with TRBJ1-4; 7 bases are a match to TRBD1. The CDR3 spans 17 residues. Trimming removed 4 bases from V and 0 bases from J; junction bases left unmatched: 8. Per germline, CDR1 KGHSH and CDR2 LQKENI. The chain's CDR3 is CASSRGQDLATNEKLFF. Incomplete CDR3 DNA: TGTGCCAGCTCACGAGGACAGGACCTTGCAACTAATGAAAAA.

Its frequency marks this clone as medium-sized. The junction does not match germline at one end; this may be a read error. The read terminates 3 residues ahead of where the CDR3 ends, so the germline J gene completes it. The J gene is TRBJ1-4, the V gene TRBV4-2; weak D call: TRBD1 (6 bases). CDR3 length equals 15 residues. Germline CDR1 reads LGHNA; CDR2 reads YNFKEQ. The CDR3 DNA, read in part, is TGCGCCAGCAGCCAAGAAGTCAGGGGAAGTGAAAAA. Amino acid sequence: CASSQEVRGSEK. Given in full, the CDR3 is CASSQEVRGSEKLFF.

Concerning this clone: The read is 3 residues too short to cover the CDR3 end, so that end is filled in from the germline J gene. This chain joins TRBV29-1 and TRBJ2-7; no firm D call. Between the trimmed V and J ends, which lost 5 bases and 3 bases, there was a span of 8 bases. CDR1 and CDR2 from the germline V gene are SQVTM and ANQGSEA. This CDR3 comprises 11 residues. Partial CDR3 DNA: TGCAGCGTTAATAAGGGCTACGAG. Translation gives CSVNKGYE. The whole CDR3 region reads CSVNKGYEQYF.

As regards this clone: The DNA ends 3 residues before the CDR3 does, and the rest of the CDR3 is filled in from the germline J gene. The rearrangement joins TRBV28 to TRBJ2-1; 10 nucleotides agree with TRBD2. Germline values: CDR1 MDHEN, CDR2 SYDVKM. Losses at the gene ends were 7 bases for V and 6 bases for J; bases not matched to a gene: 9. The CDR3 extends over 15 amino acids. The CDR3 spells CASTTGASGSNEQFF. CDR3 DNA, as far as it was read: TGTGCCAGCACAACAGGAGCTAGCGGGAGCAATGAG.

About this clone itself: The DNA ends 3 residues before the CDR3 does, and the rest of the CDR3 is filled in from the germline J gene. This chain joins TRBV29-1 and TRBJ2-7; unclear D gene. The germline V and J ends were trimmed by 6 bases and 0 bases, with 15 bases remaining between them. The V gene's germline CDR1 is SQVTM and CDR2 ANQGSEA. The CDR3 is made up of 14 amino acids. Incomplete CDR3 DNA: TGCAGCGTCAAACCATGGCAGAGCTCCTACGAG. Amino acids: CSVKPWQSSYE. The CDR3 as a whole reads CSVKPWQSSYEQYF.